Listed below are T cell receptor beta chains from one sample, sequenced in a study of OX40 agonist ivuxolimab in advanced cancers. The method was immunoSEQ multiplex PCR; TCRdb's version includes in-frame clones alone and lacks a portion of them. The sample holds tens of thousands of clones; around 80% are singletons and the top ten take roughly 5%. The sample here was CD4+ or CD8+ T cells sorted from blood, taken in a trial of the OX40 agonist ivuxolimab. The receptors were gathered from an adult with an advanced solid tumor such as melanoma, head and neck, liver or kidney cancer. Each CDR3 is given with its conserved first and last residue. A D gene is named only where the DNA matches it firmly. Where a row states a size, it is once, few, many or the class of an expanded clone; other rows omit it.

D gene	V gene	clone size	J gene	CDR3 protein	CDR3 DNA
-	TRBV4-3	-	TRBJ1-1	CASSHGKGDTEAFF	TGCGCCAGCAGCCACGGGAAGGGGGACACTGAAGCTTTCTTT
-	TRBV7-2	few	TRBJ2-1	CASSLRRGNEQFF	TGTGCCAGCAGCTTAAGAAGGGGTAATGAGCAGTTCTTC
-	TRBV7-2	-	TRBJ2-3	CASSLWGGQSPDTQYF	TGTGCCAGCAGCTTATGGGGGGGGCAATCTCCAGATACGCAGTATTTT
-	TRBV9	-	TRBJ2-5	CASSAEGGGQETQYF	TGTGCCAGCAGCGCCGAGGGAGGAGGGCAAGAGACCCAGTACTTC
-	TRBV28	-	TRBJ2-1	CASNRELGYNEQFF	TGTGCCAGCAACCGGGAGCTGGGCTACAATGAGCAGTTCTTC
TRBD2	TRBV4-2	-	TRBJ2-3	CASSQEKREGRRDTQYF	TGTGCCAGCAGCCAAGAGAAGCGGGAGGGCCGAAGAGATACGCAGTATTTT
-	TRBV9	-	TRBJ2-3	CASSPEGASTDTQYF	TGTGCCAGCAGCCCCGAAGGTGCTAGCACAGATACGCAGTATTTT
TRBD2	TRBV7-2	-	TRBJ2-4	CASSLWTSGTQAKNIQYF	TGTGCCAGCAGCTTATGGACTAGCGGGACCCAAGCCAAAAACATTCAGTACTTC
-	TRBV6-6	-	TRBJ1-6	CASSDGTGSPLHF	TGTGCCAGCAGCGACGGGACCGGTTCACCCCTCCACTTT
TRBD1	TRBV19	-	TRBJ2-3	CASRPTGGTDTQYF	TGTGCCAGTAGACCGACAGGGGGCACAGATACGCAGTATTTT
-	TRBV27	once	TRBJ2-3	CASSLWAGGSTDTQYF	TGTGCCAGCAGTTTATGGGCAGGGGGGAGTACAGATACGCAGTATTTT
-	TRBV2	-	TRBJ2-5	CASRDLIGTGPDQETQYF	TGTGCCAGCAGGGATCTAATCGGGACCGGACCGGACCAAGAGACCCAGTACTTC
-	TRBV28	many	TRBJ1-5	CASSFQPQHF	TGTGCCAGCAGTTTTCAGCCCCAGCATTTT
-	TRBV10-1	-	TRBJ1-4	CASSVNRRGATNEKLFF	TGCGCCAGCAGTGTAAACAGGAGGGGAGCTACTAATGAAAAACTGTTTTTT
-	TRBV4-1	-	TRBJ2-2	CASSHGGRVTGELFF	TGCGCCAGCAGCCACGGCGGGCGGGTCACCGGGGAGCTGTTTTTT
-	TRBV7-2	-	TRBJ2-7	CASSPVGISYEQYF	TGTGCCAGCAGCCCGGTGGGGATCTCCTACGAGCAGTACTTC